One T cell receptor beta chain is described in this entry. The sample comes from a study of identical twins' blood T cells. Each TCR cDNA library carried sample-specific barcodes on both ends. Authors' data handling: Each library had about 2.2 to 3.6 million CDR3 reads and about 85,000 to nearly 550,000 clonotypes. In TCRdb, the 5' RACE reads were re-called with MiXCR into one record per CDR3 protein. The V and J calls and clone size come from TCRdb's table, not from the authors' own analysis. The sample comprises a few hundred thousand distinct CDR3 sequences, over 25% of which are singletons, and around 5.6% rests with the top ten. Six healthy women, forming three identical twin pairs, donated samples. The three twin pairs were reared together, likely meeting the same infections. V was clipped by 6 bases and J by 5 bases, with 19 bases between them. This CDR3 contains 14 residues. Per germline, CDR1 DFQATT and CDR2 SNEGSKA (reference sequence).

Sample: PBMCs. The chain carries TRBV20-1 and TRBJ1-2; D call uncertain. The clonotype originates from a woman between 18 and 50 years old in good health. The CDR3 DNA reads TGCAGTGCAATTTCTTCCTCAAGTATTTATGGCTACACCTTC. Protein product: CSAISSSSIYGYTF.